This T cell receptor beta chain was profiled in a study of T-cell reconstitution after alpha-beta-depleted transplantation in children listed by TCRdb under 2016. In terms of the full investigation: Using TCR repertoire profiling, the study quantitatively followed how T-cell immune reconstitution unfolded in children after TCRalphabeta/CD19-depleted allogeneic hematopoietic cell transplantation.

The study at large found these results: About two months after transplant, the apparently early recovery of alphabetaT-cell counts reportedly depended on just several hundred clones that had expanded rapidly and came from non-depleted graft cells. Over subsequent months, a decline in hyperexpanded clone frequencies was noted, and after one year, T-cell counts and TCRbeta diversity were mostly ascribed to newly produced T cells. In some patients, the high TCRbeta diversity seen at day 60 was put down to recipient T cells and intrathymic progenitors that had survived conditioning.

Ten or more counts support this clonotype. Its antigen is not yet known. No much larger clone exists at a distance of one base, and base qualities are not known. Libraries were prepared through PCR. Reads for this sample came from an Illumina HiSeq 2500. TCR libraries were prepared with molecular barcoding, using unique molecular identifiers to normalize TCRbeta repertoire quantification. TCRdb reran the public reads through fastp at Q25 and MiXCR, keeping productive beta chains. Entries that share a CDR3 protein sequence are merged under the most common genes and DNA. The sample data list around 140,000 distinct CDR3 sequences, and 8.5% to 10% of these were observed just once. The ten largest clones represent about a sixth of the sample. V has 2 bases trimmed and J has 2 bases trimmed; junction bases matching no gene number 2. For CDR1 and CDR2, the germline V gene lists SNHLY and FYNNEI. From cysteine to phenylalanine, the CDR3 is 14 amino acids long. The DNA shown is the 42-base CDR3, in frame from base 1.

This specimen's treatment or condition label, per the study, means: allogeneic hematopoietic cell transplantation with graft depleted of TCRalphabeta T cells and CD19 B cells. The children who served as transplant recipients had been given grafts of TCRalphabeta/CD19-depleted allogeneic hematopoietic cells. This sample comprised PBMCs, mostly from graft donor cells, obtained 180 days after TCRalphabeta/CD19-depleted stem cell transplant. The sequence came from a female patient aged 2-10 years who had a stem cell transplant for congenital amegakaryocytic thrombocytopenia, so the T cells may come from the graft donor. In this chain, TRBV2 is recombined with TRBJ1-2; the central 7 bases match TRBD1. The CDR3 reads CASSERTGNYGYTF. The sequenced DNA is TGTGCCAGCAGTGAACGGACAGGAAACTATGGCTACACCTTC.